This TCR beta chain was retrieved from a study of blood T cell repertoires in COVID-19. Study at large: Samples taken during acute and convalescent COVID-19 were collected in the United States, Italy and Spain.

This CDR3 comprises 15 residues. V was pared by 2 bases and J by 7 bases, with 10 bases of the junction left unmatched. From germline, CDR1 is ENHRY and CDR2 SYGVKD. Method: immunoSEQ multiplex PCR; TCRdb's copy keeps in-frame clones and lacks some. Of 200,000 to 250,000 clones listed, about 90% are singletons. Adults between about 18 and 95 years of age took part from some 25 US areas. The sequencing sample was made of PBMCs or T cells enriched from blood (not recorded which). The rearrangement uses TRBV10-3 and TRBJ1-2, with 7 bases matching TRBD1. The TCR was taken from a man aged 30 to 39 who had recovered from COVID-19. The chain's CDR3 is CAISETWTGIRGYTF. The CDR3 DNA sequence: TGTGCCATCAGTGAGACTTGGACAGGTATCCGTGGCTACACCTTC.